This is a list of T cell receptor beta chains from one sample in a study of monozygotic twins with inflammatory bowel disease. Following a re-call of the 5' RACE reads, TCRdb has one entry per CDR3 protein and lacks DNA. The sample has about 160,000 distinct CDR3 sequences. Input material: blood. The receptors shown here come from a human donor with ulcerative colitis or Crohn's disease, or a healthy co-twin of an affected twin (not recorded which). The CDR3 runs from the conserved cysteine through the conserved F or W.

J gene | V gene | CDR3 protein
TRBJ2-3 | TRBV20-1 | CSAKGLAGAFTDTQYF
TRBJ2-7 | TRBV7-2 | CASSATGTGGYEQYF
TRBJ2-1 | TRBV5-1 | CASSLVPGLAGEVNEQFF
TRBJ1-1 | TRBV18 | CATRGDHTEAFF
TRBJ1-1 | TRBV6-5 | CASSYSGRGLTAFF
TRBJ2-1 | TRBV27 | CASSKHRGEVTYNEQFF
TRBJ2-7 | TRBV18 | CASSPPTGPYEQYF
TRBJ2-1 | TRBV5-6 | CASSLGGRNINEQFF
TRBJ2-2 | TRBV15 | CATSSPSASNTGELFF
TRBJ2-3 | TRBV7-3 | CASSPLMESSTDTQYF
TRBJ1-5 | TRBV7-6 | CASSPGQARDQPQHF
TRBJ2-2 | TRBV29-1 | CSVGPLKNTGELFF
TRBJ2-7 | TRBV3-1 | CASSQAGGKEQYF
TRBJ2-7 | TRBV12-3/TRBV12-4 | CASSPNGRNEQYF
TRBJ2-1 | TRBV6-6 | CASIPGPYNEQFF
TRBJ1-5 | TRBV6-1 | CASSEWGAGQPQHF
TRBJ2-7 | TRBV18 | CASSTPTDYEQYF
TRBJ2-3 | TRBV5-5 | CASSTGLAKPDTQYF
TRBJ1-5 | TRBV28 | CASSLKGAGSNQPQHF
TRBJ2-1 | TRBV5-1 | CASSTNRDRGWNEQFF